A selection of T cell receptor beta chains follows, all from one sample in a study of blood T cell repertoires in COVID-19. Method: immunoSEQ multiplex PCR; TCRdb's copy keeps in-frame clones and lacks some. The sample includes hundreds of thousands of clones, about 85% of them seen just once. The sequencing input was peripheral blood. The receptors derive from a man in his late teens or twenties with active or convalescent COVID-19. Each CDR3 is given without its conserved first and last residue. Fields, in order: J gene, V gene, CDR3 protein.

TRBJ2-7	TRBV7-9	ASSLEAPGLGEQY
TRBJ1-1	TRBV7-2	ASSLDYRMNTEAF
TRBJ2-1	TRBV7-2	ASSRQGASYNEQF
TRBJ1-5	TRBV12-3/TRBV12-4	ASSQQGGQPQH
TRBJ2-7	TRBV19	ASSRDRTGSYEQY
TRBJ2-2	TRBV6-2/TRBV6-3	ASSTGTANTGELF
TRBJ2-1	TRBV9	ASSTRTSNEQF
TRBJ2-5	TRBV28	ASSSAYQETQY
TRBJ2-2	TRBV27	ASTRGWASGSAGELF
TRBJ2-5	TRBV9	ASSVGSTTGETQY